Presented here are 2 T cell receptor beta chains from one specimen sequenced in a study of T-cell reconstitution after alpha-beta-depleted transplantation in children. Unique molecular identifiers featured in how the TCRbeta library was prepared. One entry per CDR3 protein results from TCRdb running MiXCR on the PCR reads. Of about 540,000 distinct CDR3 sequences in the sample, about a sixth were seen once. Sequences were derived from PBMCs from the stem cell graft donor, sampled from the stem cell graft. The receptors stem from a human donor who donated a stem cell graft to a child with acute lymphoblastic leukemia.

The CDR3 sequence is CSADPGVRETQYF. The DNA for the CDR3 is TGCAGTGCTGACCCCGGGGTTCGGGAGACCCAGTACTTC. This chain joins TRBV20-1 and TRBJ2-5, with D possibly being TRBD2 (5 bases). There are 13 residues in the CDR3. Between the trimmed V and J ends, which lost 5 bases and 5 bases, there was a span of 15 bases. CDR1 is DFQATT, CDR2 SNEGSKA, per germline (reference sequence).

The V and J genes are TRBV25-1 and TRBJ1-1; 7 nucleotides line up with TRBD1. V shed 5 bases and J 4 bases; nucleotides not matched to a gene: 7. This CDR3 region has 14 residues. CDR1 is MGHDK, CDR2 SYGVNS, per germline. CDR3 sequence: CASSKRQGSTEAFF. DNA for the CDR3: TGTGCCAGCAGTAAACGACAGGGAAGCACTGAAGCTTTCTTT.